The rows below give T cell receptor beta chains drawn from one sample of a study of OX40 agonist ivuxolimab in advanced cancers. Using immunoSEQ multiplex PCR, the repertoire was profiled, and TCRdb retains in-frame clones only, with some absent. Counted here are tens of thousands of clones, around 79% occurring once; the ten biggest clones make up 15% to 20%. The input for sequencing was CD4+ or CD8+ T cells sorted from blood, taken in a trial of the OX40 agonist ivuxolimab. These receptors all come from an adult with an advanced solid tumor such as melanoma, head and neck, liver or kidney cancer. Both conserved end residues are part of each CDR3. D genes are given only for firm matches. The listing skips clone size in some rows; elsewhere it reads once, few, many or a size class.

clone_size: -
j_call: TRBJ1-1
d_call: -
v_call: TRBV7-2
cdr3_aa: CASSLTGLAPRF
cdr3_nt: TGTGCCAGCAGCCTTACAGGTCTGGCGCCTCGATTT

clone_size: -
j_call: TRBJ2-7
d_call: -
v_call: TRBV25-1
cdr3_aa: CASSERNSYEQYF
cdr3_nt: TGTGCCAGCAGTGAACGAAACTCCTACGAGCAGTACTTC

clone_size: -
j_call: TRBJ2-2
d_call: TRBD2
v_call: TRBV7-2
cdr3_aa: CASSKGLAGVIGELFF
cdr3_nt: TGTGCCAGCAGCAAAGGACTAGCGGGAGTAATCGGGGAGCTGTTTTTT

clone_size: -
j_call: TRBJ1-1
d_call: -
v_call: TRBV19
cdr3_aa: CASSMGVLNVYTEAFF
cdr3_nt: TGTGCCAGTAGTATGGGGGTCCTTAACGTCTACACTGAAGCTTTCTTT

clone_size: -
j_call: TRBJ2-1
d_call: TRBD2
v_call: TRBV4-1
cdr3_aa: CASSLSGSIYNEQFF
cdr3_nt: TGCGCCAGCAGCTTAAGCGGGAGTATCTACAATGAGCAGTTCTTC

clone_size: -
j_call: TRBJ2-4
d_call: -
v_call: TRBV2
cdr3_aa: CASMYYGNIQYF
cdr3_nt: TGTGCCAGCATGTACTATGGGAACATTCAGTACTTC

clone_size: -
j_call: TRBJ2-4
d_call: TRBD2
v_call: TRBV27
cdr3_aa: CASSPTGLAGGRVENIQYF
cdr3_nt: TGTGCCAGCAGTCCGACTGGACTAGCGGGAGGGCGGGTAGAAAACATTCAGTACTTC

clone_size: -
j_call: TRBJ2-2
d_call: -
v_call: TRBV10-3
cdr3_aa: CALQPETGELFF
cdr3_nt: TGTGCCTTACAACCTGAGACCGGGGAGCTGTTTTTT

clone_size: once
j_call: TRBJ1-3
d_call: -
v_call: TRBV5-3
cdr3_aa: CARSFRQVLCNTIYF
cdr3_nt: TGTGCCAGAAGCTTTCGACAGGTTTTGTGTAACACCATATATTTT

clone_size: few
j_call: TRBJ2-7
d_call: TRBD1
v_call: TRBV2
cdr3_aa: CASSMGQSYEQYF
cdr3_nt: TGTGCCAGCAGTATGGGACAGTCCTACGAGCAGTACTTC

clone_size: once
j_call: TRBJ2-7
d_call: TRBD2
v_call: TRBV5-4
cdr3_aa: CASSRDYSYEQYF
cdr3_nt: TGTGCCAGCTCCCGGGACTACTCCTACGAGCAGTACTTC

clone_size: -
j_call: TRBJ2-7
d_call: -
v_call: TRBV20-1
cdr3_aa: CSARYYEQYF
cdr3_nt: TGCAGTGCTAGATACTACGAGCAGTACTTC

clone_size: -
j_call: TRBJ1-2
d_call: -
v_call: TRBV18
cdr3_aa: CASSPPRALPGLGRYTF
cdr3_nt: TGTGCCAGCTCACCTCCACGGGCCCTCCCCGGCCTCGGTCGCTACACCTTC

clone_size: -
j_call: TRBJ2-1
d_call: TRBD2
v_call: TRBV4-2
cdr3_aa: CASSQAIGRAGNEQFF
cdr3_nt: TGTGCCAGCAGCCAAGCAATCGGGAGGGCCGGCAATGAGCAGTTCTTC

clone_size: -
j_call: TRBJ2-3
d_call: -
v_call: TRBV29-1
cdr3_aa: CSVGQGVPGTDTQYF
cdr3_nt: TGCAGCGTTGGTCAGGGAGTCCCCGGCACAGATACGCAGTATTTT

clone_size: -
j_call: TRBJ2-7
d_call: -
v_call: TRBV7-2
cdr3_aa: CASSSGLAPREQYF
cdr3_nt: TGTGCCAGCAGCTCAGGTCTCGCTCCGCGGGAGCAGTACTTC

clone_size: -
j_call: TRBJ2-2
d_call: TRBD1
v_call: TRBV7-3
cdr3_aa: CASSRQGGELFF
cdr3_nt: TGTGCCAGCAGTCGACAGGGTGGGGAGCTGTTTTTT

clone_size: -
j_call: TRBJ1-1
d_call: -
v_call: TRBV7-3
cdr3_aa: CASSSTDILGNTEAFF
cdr3_nt: TGTGCCAGCAGCTCCACCGATATTCTAGGGAACACTGAAGCTTTCTTT

clone_size: -
j_call: TRBJ1-2
d_call: TRBD1
v_call: TRBV7-9
cdr3_aa: CASSPGQGYGYTF
cdr3_nt: TGTGCCAGCAGCCCAGGACAGGGGTATGGCTACACCTTC

clone_size: -
j_call: TRBJ2-5
d_call: TRBD2
v_call: TRBV10-2
cdr3_aa: CASSESGGSETQYF
cdr3_nt: TGCGCCAGCAGTGAGTCCGGGGGGAGTGAGACCCAGTACTTC

clone_size: -
j_call: TRBJ2-1
d_call: -
v_call: TRBV2
cdr3_aa: CASSSDRTYNEQFF
cdr3_nt: TGTGCCAGCAGTTCGGACAGAACCTACAATGAGCAGTTCTTC

clone_size: -
j_call: TRBJ2-2
d_call: -
v_call: TRBV10-3
cdr3_aa: CATRPAGNTGELFF
cdr3_nt: TGTGCCACCAGACCGGCAGGGAACACCGGGGAGCTGTTTTTT

clone_size: -
j_call: TRBJ1-2
d_call: -
v_call: TRBV9
cdr3_aa: CASSRDPNYGYTF
cdr3_nt: TGTGCCAGCAGCCGGGACCCTAACTATGGCTACACCTTC

clone_size: -
j_call: TRBJ2-7
d_call: TRBD1
v_call: TRBV18
cdr3_aa: CASSPGTGAYEQYF
cdr3_nt: TGTGCCAGCTCACCAGGGACAGGAGCCTACGAGCAGTACTTC

clone_size: -
j_call: TRBJ1-5
d_call: -
v_call: TRBV19
cdr3_aa: CASSQNRGNQPQHF
cdr3_nt: TGTGCCAGTAGTCAGAACAGGGGCAATCAGCCCCAGCATTTT

clone_size: -
j_call: TRBJ2-5
d_call: -
v_call: TRBV7-3
cdr3_aa: CASSPIGRKETQYF
cdr3_nt: TGTGCCAGCAGCCCGATAGGGCGGAAAGAGACCCAGTACTTC

clone_size: once
j_call: TRBJ1-2
d_call: -
v_call: TRBV11-2
cdr3_aa: CASSLGPRGVGGYTF
cdr3_nt: TGTGCCAGCAGCTTAGGGCCCCGAGGGGTAGGCGGCTACACCTTC

clone_size: -
j_call: TRBJ2-7
d_call: -
v_call: TRBV7-6
cdr3_aa: CASSANGQGYLEQYF
cdr3_nt: TGTGCCAGCAGCGCAAATGGGCAGGGGTATCTCGAGCAGTACTTC

clone_size: -
j_call: TRBJ2-2
d_call: -
v_call: TRBV21-1
cdr3_aa: CASSKDRVTGELFF
cdr3_nt: TGTGCCAGCAGCAAGGACAGGGTAACCGGGGAGCTGTTTTTT

clone_size: -
j_call: TRBJ1-2
d_call: -
v_call: TRBV5-1
cdr3_aa: CASSFGGGGYTF
cdr3_nt: TGCGCCAGCAGCTTCGGAGGGGGTGGCTACACCTTC

clone_size: -
j_call: TRBJ1-1
d_call: -
v_call: TRBV7-2
cdr3_aa: CASTQNPGGANTEAFF
cdr3_nt: TGTGCCAGCACCCAAAACCCCGGAGGGGCGAACACTGAAGCTTTCTTT

clone_size: -
j_call: TRBJ1-1
d_call: -
v_call: TRBV18
cdr3_aa: CASSPPGRNTEAFF
cdr3_nt: TGTGCCAGCTCACCACCGGGCCGAAACACTGAAGCTTTCTTT

clone_size: -
j_call: TRBJ2-2
d_call: -
v_call: TRBV6-5
cdr3_aa: CASAEGGELFF
cdr3_nt: TGTGCCAGCGCGGAAGGCGGGGAGCTGTTTTTT

clone_size: -
j_call: TRBJ1-3
d_call: -
v_call: TRBV7-2
cdr3_aa: CASSLVSGSGNTIYF
cdr3_nt: TGTGCCAGCAGCTTAGTATCCGGTTCTGGAAACACCATATATTTT

clone_size: few
j_call: TRBJ2-2
d_call: -
v_call: TRBV11-3
cdr3_aa: CASSNLGELFF
cdr3_nt: TGTGCCAGCAGTAATCTCGGGGAGCTGTTTTTT

clone_size: -
j_call: TRBJ1-2
d_call: -
v_call: TRBV7-2
cdr3_aa: CASSLVPGQGYGYTF
cdr3_nt: TGTGCCAGCAGCTTAGTTCCGGGGCAGGGCTATGGCTACACCTTC

clone_size: -
j_call: TRBJ2-7
d_call: TRBD2
v_call: TRBV2
cdr3_aa: CASSKAGTSGTTKLNF
cdr3_nt: TGTGCCAGCAGTAAGGCCGGGACTAGCGGGACTACTAAGCTGAACTTC

clone_size: -
j_call: TRBJ2-3
d_call: -
v_call: TRBV5-6
cdr3_aa: CASSSLPSEEQYF
cdr3_nt: TGTGCCAGCAGCTCTCTCCCTAGCGAGGAGCAGTATTTT

clone_size: -
j_call: TRBJ2-2
d_call: -
v_call: TRBV27
cdr3_aa: CASSLTVNTGELFF
cdr3_nt: TGTGCCAGCAGTTTAACAGTAAACACCGGGGAGCTGTTTTTT

clone_size: -
j_call: TRBJ2-1
d_call: -
v_call: TRBV2
cdr3_aa: CASKPALAAGEQFF
cdr3_nt: TGTGCCAGCAAACCAGCCCTCGCTGCTGGAGAGCAGTTCTTC

clone_size: -
j_call: TRBJ2-7
d_call: TRBD1
v_call: TRBV6-4
cdr3_aa: CASSDDRTGPSYEQYF
cdr3_nt: TGTGCCAGCAGTGACGATAGGACAGGACCATCCTACGAGCAGTACTTC

clone_size: -
j_call: TRBJ2-4
d_call: TRBD1
v_call: TRBV18
cdr3_aa: CASSPRDRGAKNIQYF
cdr3_nt: TGTGCCAGCTCACCACGGGACAGGGGTGCCAAAAACATTCAGTACTTC

clone_size: -
j_call: TRBJ2-5
d_call: -
v_call: TRBV5-5
cdr3_aa: CASGTGMGNLGETQYF
cdr3_nt: TGTGCCAGCGGAACTGGAATGGGGAACCTTGGGGAGACCCAGTACTTC

clone_size: few
j_call: TRBJ1-2
d_call: -
v_call: TRBV6-5
cdr3_aa: CASSYSGRQNYGYTF
cdr3_nt: TGTGCCAGCAGTTACTCGGGACGGCAAAACTATGGCTACACCTTC

clone_size: -
j_call: TRBJ2-5
d_call: -
v_call: TRBV19
cdr3_aa: CASSIDRTAETQYF
cdr3_nt: TGTGCCAGTAGCATTGACAGGACCGCGGAGACCCAGTACTTC

clone_size: -
j_call: TRBJ2-7
d_call: TRBD2
v_call: TRBV11-3
cdr3_aa: CASSVTPDSGGDPEQYF
cdr3_nt: TGTGCCAGCAGCGTCACCCCAGACAGCGGGGGGGATCCCGAGCAGTACTTC

clone_size: -
j_call: TRBJ2-5
d_call: -
v_call: TRBV4-2
cdr3_aa: CASSQGDGKETQYF
cdr3_nt: TGTGCCAGCAGCCAAGGGGACGGGAAAGAGACCCAGTACTTC

clone_size: once
j_call: TRBJ2-7
d_call: TRBD1
v_call: TRBV19
cdr3_aa: CASRRPGQGAGEQYF
cdr3_nt: TGTGCCAGTAGGCGTCCCGGACAGGGGGCTGGCGAGCAGTACTTC